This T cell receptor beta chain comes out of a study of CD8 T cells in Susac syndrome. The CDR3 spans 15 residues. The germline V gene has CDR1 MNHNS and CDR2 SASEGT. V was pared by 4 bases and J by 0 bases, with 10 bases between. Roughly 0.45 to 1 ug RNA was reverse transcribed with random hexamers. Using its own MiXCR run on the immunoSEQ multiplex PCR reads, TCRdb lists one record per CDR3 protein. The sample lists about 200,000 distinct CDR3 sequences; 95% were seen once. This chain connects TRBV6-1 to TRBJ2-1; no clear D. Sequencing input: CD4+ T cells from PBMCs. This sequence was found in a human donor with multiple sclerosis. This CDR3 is CASSGTRSSYNEQFF. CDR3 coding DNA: TGTGCCAGCAGTGGAACGCGAAGCTCCTACAATGAGCAGTTCTTC.